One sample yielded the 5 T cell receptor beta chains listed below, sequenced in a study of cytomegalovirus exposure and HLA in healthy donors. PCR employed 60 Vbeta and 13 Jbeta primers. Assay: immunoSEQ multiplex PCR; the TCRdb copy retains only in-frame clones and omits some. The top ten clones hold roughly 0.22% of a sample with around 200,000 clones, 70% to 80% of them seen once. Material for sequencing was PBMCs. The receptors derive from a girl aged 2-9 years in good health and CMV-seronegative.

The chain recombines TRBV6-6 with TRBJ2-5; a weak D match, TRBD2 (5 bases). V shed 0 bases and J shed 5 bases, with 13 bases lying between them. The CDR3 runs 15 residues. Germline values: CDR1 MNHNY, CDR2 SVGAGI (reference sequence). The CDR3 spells CASSYSEASLETQYF. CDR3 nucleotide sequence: TGTGCCAGCAGTTACTCAGAGGCTAGCTTGGAGACCCAGTACTTC.

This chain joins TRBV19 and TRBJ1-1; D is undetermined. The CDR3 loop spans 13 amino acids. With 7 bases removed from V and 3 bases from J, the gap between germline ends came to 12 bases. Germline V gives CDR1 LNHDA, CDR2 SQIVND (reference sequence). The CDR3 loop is CASMRGSDTEAFF. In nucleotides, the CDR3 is TGTGCCAGTATGCGGGGTTCGGACACTGAAGCTTTCTTT.

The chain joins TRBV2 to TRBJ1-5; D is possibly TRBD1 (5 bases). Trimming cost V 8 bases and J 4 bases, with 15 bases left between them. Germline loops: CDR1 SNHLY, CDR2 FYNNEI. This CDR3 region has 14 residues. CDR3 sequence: CASGAALGNQPQHF. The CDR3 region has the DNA TGTGCCAGCGGGGCGGCTCTCGGGAATCAGCCCCAGCATTTT.

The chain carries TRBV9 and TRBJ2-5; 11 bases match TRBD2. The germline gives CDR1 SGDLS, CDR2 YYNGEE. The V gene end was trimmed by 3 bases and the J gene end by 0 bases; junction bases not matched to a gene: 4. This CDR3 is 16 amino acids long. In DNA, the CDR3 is TGTGCCAGCAGCGCCTTAGCGGGGGGGTACCAAGAGACCCAGTACTTC. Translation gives CASSALAGGYQETQYF.

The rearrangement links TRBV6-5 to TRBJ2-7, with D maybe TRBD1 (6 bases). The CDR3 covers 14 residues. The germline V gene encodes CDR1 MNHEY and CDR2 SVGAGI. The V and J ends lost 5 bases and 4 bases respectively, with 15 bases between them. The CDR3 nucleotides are TGTGCCAGCAGTGTCGACAGGAGGATGTACGAGCAGTACTTC. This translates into CASSVDRRMYEQYF.